The next 6 T cell receptor beta chains were all read from a single sample in a study of shared clonotypes between healthy human individuals. Here immunoSEQ multiplex PCR was the method, and the copy in TCRdb shows in-frame clones only, minus some. The data hold some 2,000,000 clones, with around 95% observed a single time. The sequenced sample consisted of naive CD4+ T cells sorted from blood. Subset here: CD45RA+ positively selected. These receptors were obtained from a man aged 18 to 29 in good health.

Of note for this clone: Sequence at one end of the junction differs from germline and may be a read error. The gene calls are TRBV11-2 and TRBJ2-3; 7 bases are a match to TRBD2. The germline CDR1 and CDR2 sequences are SGHAT and FQNNGV. This CDR3 has 16 amino acids. The CDR3 nucleotides read TGTGCCAGCAGCTTTCTCCCTAGCGGTAGCACAGATATGCAGTATTTT. Translating gives CASSFLPSGSTDMQYF.

This chain links TRBV4-1 with TRBJ1-1, with D perhaps TRBD1 (6 bases). The CDR3 sequence is 15 residues long. Germline values: CDR1 MGHRA, CDR2 YSYEKL. V shed 4 bases and J shed 5 bases, with 17 bases lying between them. Here the CDR3 reads CASSRRGKGETEAFF. The CDR3 DNA follows: TGCGCCAGCAGCCGAAGGGGGAAAGGGGAAACTGAAGCTTTCTTT.

As concerns this clone: The identical CDR3 is also encoded by other nucleotide sequences in the sample. CDR3 loop: CASSSGGEYEQYF. As DNA, the CDR3 is TGTGCCAGCAGTAGCGGGGGGGAATACGAGCAGTACTTC. The rearrangement links TRBV28 to TRBJ2-7; 10 bases are a match to TRBD2. V lost 5 bases, J lost 4 bases, and 2 bases stayed unmatched. Germline V lookup: CDR1 MDHEN, CDR2 SYDVKM. The CDR3 is made up of 13 amino acids.

The V gene is TRBV18, the J gene TRBJ1-5; D is unclear. Germline V gene lookup returns CDR1 KGHSH and CDR2 LQKENI. V was cut by 6 bases and J by 4 bases, with 10 bases left in between. The CDR3 length is 13 residues. The DNA for the CDR3 is TGTGCCAGCTCGGACGGGAGTAATCAGCCCCAGCATTTT. This sequence encodes CASSDGSNQPQHF.

About this clone: This may stem from a read error, because a much larger clone lies one nucleotide away. Other DNA sequences of this sample code for an identical CDR3. This chain connects TRBV11-2 to TRBJ2-7; D not resolved. The germline CDR1 and CDR2 sequences are SGHAT and FQNNGV. Trimming pared 6 bases from V and 2 bases from J, leaving 5 bases between. The CDR3 contains 11 residues. As DNA, the CDR3 is TGTGCCAGCAGTTCGGCCTACGAGCAGTACTTC. Translated, it gives CASSSAYEQYF.

This clone was seen just once. The rearrangement links TRBV13 to TRBJ1-3; no firm D call. The length of the CDR3 is 15 residues. From germline, CDR1 is PRHDT and CDR2 FYEKMQ (reference sequence). The V gene lost 1 base and the J gene lost 0 bases, with 7 bases spanning the gap. CDR3 in amino acids: CASSLVGSSGNTIYF. The CDR3 bases are TGTGCCAGCAGCTTAGTAGGGAGCTCTGGAAACACCATATATTTT.